The present entry profiles one T cell receptor beta chain with its context. The ends lost 5 bases at V and 5 bases at J; junction bases unmatched: 2. Germline assignment: CDR1 SEHNR and CDR2 FQNEAQ (reference sequence). The CDR3 spans 12 residues. This record comes from a study of T cell responses to AZD1222 COVID-19 vaccine. The table came from immunoSEQ multiplex PCR; TCRdb's copy has only in-frame clones and leaves some out. The table shows about 110,000 clones, with roughly 87% occurring only once. This TCR was sampled from an adult in good health. Here the sequenced sample was peripheral blood, taken on day 0 of AZD1222 vaccination. This chain connects TRBV7-9 to TRBJ2-5; TRBD2 agrees at 7 bases. CDR3 amino acids: CASSRGGETQYF. The CDR3 DNA reads as TGTGCCAGCAGCCGCGGGGGTGAGACCCAGTACTTC.